The present T cell receptor beta chain was sequenced within a study of T cell responses to AZD1222 COVID-19 vaccine. The germline V gene has CDR1 SEHNR and CDR2 FQNEAQ (reference sequence). The CDR3 extends over 15 amino acids. The ends lost 0 bases at V and 7 bases at J; junction bases unmatched: 5. Here immunoSEQ multiplex PCR was the method, and the copy in TCRdb shows in-frame clones only, minus some. The table records fewer than 200,000 clones, approximately 91% of them present only once. With respect to this clone: Its cognate antigen is unknown.

Regarding the study as a whole: The reported proportion of spike-specific TCRs targeting unmutated variant regions was nearly half. It should be noted that donors were predominantly white British and more often female, and clonal diversity was possibly underestimated. The peak T cell response came first, and repertoires were sampled only after it.

This TCR was recovered from an adult who received the AZD1222 COVID-19 vaccine. The source material was peripheral blood, sampled 28 days after the second AZD1222 dose. The J gene is TRBJ2-1, the V gene TRBV7-9; 8 bases are a match to TRBD1. Written as DNA, the CDR3 is TGTGCCAGCAGCTTAGCGGGGACAGGTGGAAATGAGCAGTTCTTC. Translated, it gives CASSLAGTGGNEQFF.